This TCR beta chain derives from a study of blood T cell repertoires in COVID-19. The V gene end was trimmed by 5 bases and the J gene end by 4 bases; junction bases not matched to a gene: 6. CDR3 size: 15 residues. Germline V lookup: CDR1 MDHEN, CDR2 SYDVKM. Clones were read by immunoSEQ multiplex PCR, and TCRdb kept only the in-frame ones, dropping some. Of about 140,000 clones listed, 81% are singletons. V usage is TRBV28 and J usage is TRBJ2-2, with 8 positions matching TRBD2. The receptor was isolated from a human donor in a cohort sampled during active COVID-19. Input material: peripheral blood. In nucleotides, the CDR3 is TGTGCCAGCAGTGCCGCCGGGACTAGCACCGGGGAGCTGTTTTTT. Its translation is CASSAAGTSTGELFF.